Listed here is a single T cell receptor (beta chain). CDR3 length: 14 amino acids. The V end lost 5 bases, the J end lost 5 bases, and 10 bases lay between the germline ends. CDR1 is MGHDK, CDR2 SYGVNS, per germline. Using immunoSEQ multiplex PCR, the repertoire was profiled, and TCRdb retains in-frame clones only, with some absent. Among approximately 23,000 clones listed, roughly 45% were seen once. As to time point: after neoadjuvant nivolumab, at surgical resection. The sample comes from a study of neoadjuvant anti-PD-1 for oral cavity cancer. Study as a whole: Most patients had three to four biweekly doses of 3 mg/kg nivolumab before resection.

This rearrangement joins TRBV25-1 to TRBJ1-6, with D possibly matching TRBD1 (5 bases). The sample here was tumor tissue, taken after nivolumab (anti-PD-1) treatment. This TCR derives from a person aged 40-85 years with oral cavity squamous cell carcinoma. The CDR3 here is CASSIGVNNSPLHF. CDR3 bases: TGTGCCAGCAGTATAGGGGTTAATAATTCACCCCTCCACTTT.